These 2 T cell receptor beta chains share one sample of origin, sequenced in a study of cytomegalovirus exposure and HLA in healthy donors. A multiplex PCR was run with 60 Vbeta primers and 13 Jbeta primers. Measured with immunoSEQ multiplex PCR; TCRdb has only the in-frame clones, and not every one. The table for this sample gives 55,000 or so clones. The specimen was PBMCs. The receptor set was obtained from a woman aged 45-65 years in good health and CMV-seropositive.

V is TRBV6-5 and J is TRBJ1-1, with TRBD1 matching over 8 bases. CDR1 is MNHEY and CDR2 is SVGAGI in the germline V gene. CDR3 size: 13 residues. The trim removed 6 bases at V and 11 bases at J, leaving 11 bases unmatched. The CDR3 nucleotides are TGTGCCAGCAGCCCGGCCCGGACAGGGTACGCTTTCTTT. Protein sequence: CASSPARTGYAFF.

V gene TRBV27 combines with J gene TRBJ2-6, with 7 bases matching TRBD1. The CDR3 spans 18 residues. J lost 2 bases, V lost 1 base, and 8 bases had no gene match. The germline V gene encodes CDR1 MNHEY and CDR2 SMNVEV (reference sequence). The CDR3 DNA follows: TGTGCCAGCAGTTTATGGTCACAGGGGAGAACTGGGGCCAACGTCCTGACTTTC. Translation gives CASSLWSQGRTGANVLTF.